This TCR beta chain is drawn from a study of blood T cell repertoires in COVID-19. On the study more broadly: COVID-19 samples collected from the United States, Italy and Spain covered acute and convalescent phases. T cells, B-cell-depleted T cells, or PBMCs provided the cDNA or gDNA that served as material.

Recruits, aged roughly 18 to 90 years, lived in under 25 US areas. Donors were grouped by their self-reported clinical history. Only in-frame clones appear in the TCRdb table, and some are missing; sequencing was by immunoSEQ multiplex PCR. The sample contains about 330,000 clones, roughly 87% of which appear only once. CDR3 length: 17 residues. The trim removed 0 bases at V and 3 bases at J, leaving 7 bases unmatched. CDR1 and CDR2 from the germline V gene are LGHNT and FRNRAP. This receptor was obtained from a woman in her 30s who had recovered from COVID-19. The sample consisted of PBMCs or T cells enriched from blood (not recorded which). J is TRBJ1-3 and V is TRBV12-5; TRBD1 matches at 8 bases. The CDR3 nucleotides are TGTGCTAGTGGTTTGGTACGGTCAGGGGGCTTTGGAAACACCATATATTTT. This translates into CASGLVRSGGFGNTIYF.